This T cell receptor beta chain derives from a study of beta chain features in type 1 diabetes. The overall study: Taken together, all samples contributed around 100,000,000 examined sorted cells. Study-wide points: There were fewer insertions and more deletions at the VDJ junctions of type 1 diabetes patients. Among all four CD4+ subsets, Type 1 diabetes patients had TCRB CDR3s that were moderately but significantly shorter.

Trimming shortened V by 7 bases and J by 7 bases, and 19 bases separated the two germline ends. This CDR3 spans 14 amino acids. Germline V gene lookup returns CDR1 LNHDA and CDR2 SQIVND (reference sequence). With regard to this clone: Its target is not known.

The whole isolated RNA underwent reverse transcription, so sequencing captured expressed TCRB transcripts. TCRdb's copy holds only in-frame clones and misses some; the assay was immunoSEQ multiplex PCR. The sample carries hundreds of thousands of clones, around 12% recorded once. The rearrangement uses TRBV19 and TRBJ2-5, with D possibly TRBD1 on 5 matching bases. This receptor was taken from a woman younger than 35 with type 1 diabetes. The sample was naive CD4+ T cells from blood. The CDR3 coding sequence is TGTGCCAGTAAGCAGGACATACAATCGTGGACCCAGTACTTC. Protein: CASKQDIQSWTQYF.